Sequencing of this T cell receptor (beta chain) was carried out in a study of Tregs in tolerant kidney transplant recipients. There are 15 residues in the CDR3. Germline lookup yields CDR1 MNHEY and CDR2 SVGEGT. Trimming pared 4 bases from V and 1 base from J, leaving 12 bases between. Thawed PBMCs were FACS-sorted into unstimulated CD4+CD25+CD127- regulatory T cells, CD4+CD25- non-regulatory cells, CD4 and CD8 cells. Concerning this clone: The read ends 3 residues before the CDR3 terminus; that terminus is restored from the germline J gene.

The table came from immunoSEQ multiplex PCR; TCRdb's copy has only in-frame clones and leaves some out. In total, the table holds about 30,000 clones. This specimen consisted of CD8+ T cells from blood, obtained before the transplant. J is TRBJ2-3 and V is TRBV6-2 or TRBV6-3; D perhaps matches TRBD2 (6 bases). This clonotype was obtained from a human donor who received a combined kidney and bone marrow transplant. CDR3 bases read: TGTGCCAGCAGTTGGGGGACTTCCGGCACAGATACG. Translated, it gives CASSWGTSGTDT. The CDR3, in full, reads CASSWGTSGTDTQYF.